A selection of T cell receptor beta chains follows, all from one sample in a study of PD-1 blockade in mismatch repair-deficient tumors. Profiling relied on immunoSEQ multiplex PCR, and the TCRdb table lists in-frame clones only, not all of them. The repertoire consists of around 100,000 clones, with approximately 80% occurring once and the leading ten covering less than 5.5%. This specimen was peripheral blood, taken approximately 64 weeks after starting pembrolizumab. The receptors were sampled from an adult with mismatch repair-deficient cancer. Each CDR3 is given with its conserved first and last residue.

V,J,CDR3
TRBV5-4,TRBJ1-1,CASSLFEEAFF
TRBV5-4,TRBJ2-3,CASSPEGAGGLVTDTQYF
TRBV27,TRBJ1-5,CATHPEGGGGSNQPQHF
TRBV30,TRBJ1-1,CAWVGVGTEAFF
TRBV30,TRBJ2-1,CAWSVLGTGNEQFF
TRBV5-4,TRBJ1-2,CASSLRQALYGYTF
TRBV9,TRBJ1-2,CASSVTDRISNGYTF
TRBV19,TRBJ1-2,CASSIGSGGTYGYTF
TRBV12-5,TRBJ2-2,CASGPRTATGELFF
TRBV30,TRBJ1-2,CAWRRPGFPYGYTF
TRBV6-6,TRBJ1-3,CASRGENGNTIYF
TRBV7-2,TRBJ1-5,CASSLGVDFQPQHF
TRBV5-6,TRBJ2-3,CASSLYSSGTSTDTQYF
TRBV6-1,TRBJ2-7,CASSKQKNYEQYF
TRBV10-3,TRBJ2-5,CAISLTGPEETQYF
TRBV5-6,TRBJ2-7,CASSFLRGYEQYF
TRBV7-9,TRBJ1-4,CASSFGDNWVNAKLFF